The following is a T cell receptor beta chain sequence with its context. Its antigen is undetermined. The data originate from a study of OX40 agonist ivuxolimab in advanced cancers. Some clones are missing from TCRdb's copy, which holds only in-frame ones; the method was immunoSEQ multiplex PCR. The table records under 70,000 clones, 70% to 90% of them present only once. The CDR3 sequence is 15 residues long. Trimming removed 0 bases from V and 4 bases from J, with 10 bases in between. In germline, CDR1 is MGHRA, CDR2 YSYEKL. Findings and caveats of the study: Partial responders treated at 0.1-3.0 mg/kg exhibited clonal expansion among the lowest measured. Certain nonresponding patients likewise had low normalized T-cell clonal expansion.

The source is an adult with an advanced solid tumor such as melanoma, head and neck, liver or kidney cancer. V usage is TRBV4-1 and J usage is TRBJ1-3, with D perhaps matching TRBD1 (5 bases). This specimen was CD4+ or CD8+ T cells sorted from blood, taken in a trial of the OX40 agonist ivuxolimab. The CDR3 sequence is CASSQDRTLGNTIYF. The CDR3 region has the DNA TGCGCCAGCAGCCAAGACAGGACACTAGGAAACACCATATATTTT.